This T cell receptor (beta chain) originates from a study of CD8 T cells in Susac syndrome. Study-level findings and limits: Susac-specific public clones in total CD8+ repertoires numbered sixteen; in CD8+ TEMRA repertoires, they numbered several.

Reverse transcription used about 0.5 to 1 ug RNA and random hexamers. TCRdb called the immunoSEQ multiplex PCR reads again in MiXCR, with one record for every CDR3 protein. The data show approximately 50,000 distinct CDR3 sequences, with about 95% seen just once and less than 0.95% held by the top ten. This clonotype occurred once. The antigen remains unidentified. Trimming stripped 6 bases from V and 13 bases from J, with 15 bases between. Germline V gene lookup returns CDR1 LGHNT and CDR2 FRNRAP. The length of the CDR3 is 11 residues. Material for sequencing was CD8+ T cells from PBMCs. The V and J genes are TRBV12-5 and TRBJ1-1; the D is unclear. The clonotype was recovered from a human donor with Susac syndrome. The CDR3 here is CASGRERVLFF. The CDR3 DNA follows: TGTGCTAGTGGCCGCGAGAGAGTACTTTTCTTT.